These 30 T cell receptor beta chains share one sample of origin, sequenced in a study of blood T cell repertoires in COVID-19. TCRdb's table, derived via immunoSEQ multiplex PCR, lists solely in-frame clones and lacks some. The sample yields some 120,000 clones, about 75% seen once. Sequencing used peripheral blood. The receptors derive from a man older than 75 with acute or convalescent COVID-19.

J is TRBJ1-4 and V is TRBV7-9; 8 positions match TRBD1. The germline CDR1 and CDR2 sequences are SEHNR and FQNEAQ (reference sequence). This CDR3 is built from 14 residues. V lost 5 bases and J lost 8; bases outside the gene matches: 7. The chain's CDR3 is CASSIGQGGEKLFF. CDR3 DNA: TGTGCCAGCAGCATTGGACAGGGTGGAGAAAAACTGTTTTTT.

The chain links TRBV10-3 to TRBJ2-7, with 8 bases aligning to TRBD1. CDR1 ENHRY and CDR2 SYGVKD come from the germline V gene. The CDR3 totals 17 residues. V shed 2 bases, J shed 1 base, and the junction held 10 bases outside the gene matches. The CDR3 loop reads CAISEPAGDRTSYEQYF. The CDR3, as DNA: TGTGCCATCAGTGAGCCGGCCGGGGACAGGACTTCCTACGAGCAGTACTTC.

The chain has TRBV5-1 and TRBJ2-3; 10 bases are a match to TRBD2. The CDR3 is 16 amino acids. V lost 4 bases and J lost 5; bases outside the gene matches: 10. The V gene's germline CDR1 is SGHRS and CDR2 YFSETQ. CDR3 sequence (DNA): TGCGCCAGCAGCCCTCCGCCAGCGGGGGGGGGAGATACGCAGTATTTT. Translation gives CASSPPPAGGGDTQYF.

CDR3 nucleotide sequence: TGTGCCAGCAGCCAATACAGGGGAACTGAAGCTTTCTTT. Encoded protein: CASSQYRGTEAFF. The chain combines TRBV3-1 (or the pseudogene TRBV3-2) with TRBJ1-1, with TRBD1 identical over 7 bases. The CDR3 totals 13 residues. The junction had 2 bases not matched to a gene; V was cut back by 2 bases and J by 5 bases. Per germline, CDR1 LGHDT and CDR2 YNNKEL (reference sequence).

The rearrangement uses TRBV3-1 (or the pseudogene TRBV3-2) and TRBJ2-7; 14 nucleotides match TRBD2. The CDR3 is 19 residues long. The germline gives CDR1 LGHDT, CDR2 YNNKEL (reference sequence). V was pared by 4 bases and J by 8 bases, with 19 bases of the junction left unmatched. The CDR3 sequence is CASSPPLTSGGAIAFKQYF. CDR3 bases: TGTGCCAGCAGCCCACCCTTGACTAGCGGGGGGGCGATTGCTTTCAAGCAGTACTTC.

The chain couples TRBV10-3 to TRBJ1-3; D is unresolved. This CDR3 has 15 residues. Germline CDR1 reads ENHRY; CDR2 reads SYGVKD. Trimming removed 0 bases at V and 0 bases at J, with 6 bases between. The CDR3 DNA reads as TGTGCCATCAGTGAGTCATCTGTCTCTGGAAACACCATATATTTT. Protein product: CAISESSVSGNTIYF.

The genes are TRBV28 and TRBJ2-7; 9 bases map to TRBD1. V lost 3 bases to trimming and J lost 2 bases; unmatched junction nucleotides: 17. Looked up from germline, CDR1 is MDHEN and CDR2 is SYDVKM. The CDR3 covers 19 residues. The CDR3 DNA follows: TGTGCCAGCAGTTTCGTGGGACAGGGAAAATACATGGCTCCCTACGAGCAGTACTTC. This sequence encodes CASSFVGQGKYMAPYEQYF.

Regarding this clone: Other DNA sequences in this specimen translate into the identical CDR3. The gene calls are TRBV18 and TRBJ2-5, with 7 bases that match TRBD1. CDR3 length: 13 residues. V shed 3 bases and J 2 bases; nucleotides not matched to a gene: 0. CDR1 and CDR2 (germline): KGHSH, LQKENI. For the CDR3, the DNA is TGTGCCAGCTCACCGGGACAGCAAGAGACCCAGTACTTC. Protein: CASSPGQQETQYF. Looking up the rest from reference TRBV18 and TRBJ2-5 gives the full variable domain: NAGVMQNPRHLVRRRGQEARLRCSPMKGHSHVYWYRQLPEEGLKFMVYLQKENIIDESGMPKERFSAEFPKEGPSILRIQQVVRGDSAAYFCASSPGQQETQYFGPGTRLLVL.

Written as DNA, the CDR3 is TGCGCCAGCAGCACCGGGGACATAGGTACCACAGATACGCAGTATTTT. Translating it yields CASSTGDIGTTDTQYF. The V call is TRBV5-1, the J call TRBJ2-3; D is perhaps TRBD1 (6 bases). Trimming took 4 bases from V and 2 from J, leaving 17 bases between them. The CDR3 is made up of 16 amino acids. Germline assignment: CDR1 SGHRS and CDR2 YFSETQ.

The chain has TRBV4-3 and TRBJ1-4; the D is unclear. The CDR3 loop spans 14 amino acids. Trimming took off 4 bases at V and 4 bases at J, with 10 bases between the two ends. Germline V gene sequence: CDR1 LGHNA, CDR2 YSLEER. The CDR3 is CASSRRANNEKLFF. The DNA of the CDR3 is TGCGCCAGCAGCCGACGAGCGAATAATGAAAAACTGTTTTTT.

This rearrangement joins TRBV27 to TRBJ1-6, with 9 bases fitting TRBD1. Germline V gene lookup returns CDR1 MNHEY and CDR2 SMNVEV (reference sequence). Trimming cost V 6 bases and J 10 bases; bases outside gene matches: 10. The length of the CDR3 is 15 residues. The CDR3 protein is CASRTGQGQGSPLHF. CDR3 in DNA: TGTGCCAGCAGGACGGGCCAGGGACAGGGCTCACCCCTCCACTTT.

The genes are TRBV18 and TRBJ1-5; unclear D gene. In germline, CDR1 is KGHSH, CDR2 LQKENI. Trimming stripped 3 bases from V and 1 base from J, with 7 bases between. The CDR3 extends over 14 amino acids. CDR3: CASSPILSNQPQHF. CDR3 sequence (DNA): TGTGCCAGCTCACCGATACTAAGCAATCAGCCCCAGCATTTT. Variable domain in full (rest from reference TRBV18 and TRBJ1-5): NAGVMQNPRHLVRRRGQEARLRCSPMKGHSHVYWYRQLPEEGLKFMVYLQKENIIDESGMPKERFSAEFPKEGPSILRIQQVVRGDSAAYFCASSPILSNQPQHFGDGTRLSIL.

The genes are TRBV11-2 and TRBJ2-7; 10 nucleotides align to TRBD1. CDR1 and CDR2 (germline): SGHAT, FQNNGV. J lost 6 bases, V lost 5 bases, and 13 bases had no gene match. The CDR3 is made up of 16 amino acids. The CDR3, as DNA: TGTGCCAGCAGCCTCTCGCCCGACAGGGGGCTCGGCGAGCAGTACTTC. Its translation: CASSLSPDRGLGEQYF.

This rearrangement joins TRBV3-1 (or the pseudogene TRBV3-2) to TRBJ2-3; 9 nucleotides match TRBD1. CDR1 LGHDT and CDR2 YNNKEL come from the germline V gene (reference sequence). J lost 4 bases, V lost 8 bases, and 4 bases had no gene match. The CDR3 runs to 13 residues. CDR3 protein: CASGTGFSDTQYF. In DNA form, the CDR3 reads TGTGCCAGCGGGACAGGGTTTTCAGATACGCAGTATTTT.

This sequence joins TRBV5-6 and TRBJ2-3, with no clear D. V was shortened by 4 bases and J by 0 bases, with 9 bases between the two germline ends. Looked up from germline, CDR1 is SGHDT and CDR2 is YYEEEE. This CDR3 region has 14 residues. DNA of the CDR3: TGTGCCAGCAGCACAGATTTTAGCACAGATACGCAGTATTTT. It codes for CASSTDFSTDTQYF.

The V and J genes are TRBV18 and TRBJ1-2; 9 nucleotides match TRBD1. The CDR3 contains 18 residues. The ends lost 2 bases at V and 4 bases at J; junction bases unmatched: 14. Germline V gene sequence: CDR1 KGHSH, CDR2 LQKENI. CDR3 DNA: TGTGCCAGCTCACCAACGGAAATTCCGGACAGGGGTGCCTATGGCTACACCTTC. It codes for CASSPTEIPDRGAYGYTF.

The chain combines TRBV4-1 with TRBJ2-7; 9 bases are shared with TRBD1. The V and J ends lost 1 base and 5 bases, in that order; junction bases with no gene match: 9. CDR1 is MGHRA, CDR2 YSYEKL, per germline. The CDR3 loop spans 16 amino acids. This CDR3 reads CASSQATTGGLDEQYF. The DNA of the CDR3 is TGCGCCAGCAGCCAAGCAACCACAGGGGGCTTGGACGAGCAGTACTTC.

This clone was counted between two and nine times. V is TRBV6-5 and J is TRBJ2-7; 9 nucleotides align to TRBD1. The CDR3 contains 14 residues. The ends lost 6 bases at V and 2 bases at J; junction bases unmatched: 5. Per germline, CDR1 MNHEY and CDR2 SVGAGI. DNA of the CDR3: TGTGCCAGCAGCGGACAGGGGTTCCCCTACGAGCAGTACTTC. Translation gives CASSGQGFPYEQYF.

The chain is built from TRBV6-1 and TRBJ2-7, with D tentatively TRBD2 (5 bases). The ends were cut back, 3 bases at V and 4 bases at J, with 7 bases in the middle. Per the germline V gene, CDR1 is MNHNS and CDR2 is SASEGT. CDR3 length: 12 residues. The CDR3 DNA reads TGTGCCAGCAGTGAGTCGGGGTACGAGCAGTACTTC. As protein: CASSESGYEQYF.

This clone came up once. The chain combines TRBV27 with TRBJ2-5, with D perhaps matching TRBD2 (5 bases). This CDR3 is built from 13 residues. The germline V gene has CDR1 MNHEY and CDR2 SMNVEV (reference sequence). V dropped 7 bases and J dropped 4 bases, with 13 bases sitting between them. The CDR3 loop is CASTLLAGETQYF. For the CDR3, the DNA is TGTGCCAGCACTCTTCTGGCGGGAGAGACCCAGTACTTC.

V is TRBV7-3 and J is TRBJ1-6; 8 nucleotides line up with TRBD1. The junction had 5 bases not matched to a gene; V was cut back by 4 bases and J by 9 bases. This CDR3 comprises 14 residues. Per the germline V gene, CDR1 is SGHTA and CDR2 is FQGTGA. The CDR3 spells CASSSSDRGSPLHF. DNA of the CDR3: TGTGCCAGCAGCTCCAGTGACAGGGGTTCACCCCTCCACTTT. The whole variable domain, remainder taken from reference TRBV7-3 and TRBJ1-6, is GAGVSQTPSNKVTEKGKYVELRCDPISGHTALYWYRQSLGQGPEFLIYFQGTGAADDSGLPNDRFFAVRPEGSVSTLKIQRTERGDSAVYLCASSSSDRGSPLHFGNGTRLTVT.

CDR3 in amino acids: CASSAGNYEQYF. The DNA for the CDR3 is TGTGCCAGCAGCGCCGGGAACTACGAGCAGTACTTC. V gene TRBV7-9 combines with J gene TRBJ2-7, with D maybe TRBD2 (5 bases). V was clipped by 5 bases and J by 3 bases, with 8 bases between them. This CDR3 has 12 amino acids. Germline V gives CDR1 SEHNR, CDR2 FQNEAQ (reference sequence).

J is TRBJ1-6 and V is TRBV30; 7 bases map to TRBD1. The CDR3 has 15 amino acids. Germline V CDR1 and CDR2: GTSNPN, SVGIG (reference sequence). V lost 2 bases and J lost 6; bases outside the gene matches: 7. In nucleotides, the CDR3 is TGTGCCTGGAGTACAGGGGCTTCTTTTAATTCACCCCTCCACTTT. This sequence encodes CAWSTGASFNSPLHF.

The J gene is TRBJ1-2, the V gene TRBV19; 7 nucleotides align to TRBD1. Looked up from germline, CDR1 is LNHDA and CDR2 is SQIVND (reference sequence). This CDR3 comprises 13 residues. Trimming took 5 bases from V and 8 from J; bases not matched to a gene: 8. The CDR3 coding sequence is TGTGCCAGTAGTCCCAAAAACAGGGGAGGCTACACCTTC. Amino acids: CASSPKNRGGYTF.

This chain connects TRBV20-1 to TRBJ2-5; D is perhaps TRBD1 (7 bases). In germline, CDR1 is DFQATT, CDR2 SNEGSKA (reference sequence). There are 16 residues in the CDR3. Trimming cost V 3 bases and J 0 bases, with 17 bases left between them. The CDR3 reads CSASFQGGSHQETQYF. DNA for the CDR3: TGCAGTGCTAGTTTTCAGGGGGGATCCCACCAAGAGACCCAGTACTTC.

The chain combines TRBV6-5 with TRBJ1-1; 7 bases match TRBD1. CDR1 is MNHEY, CDR2 SVGAGI, per germline. This CDR3 comprises 13 residues. With 4 bases clipped from V and 4 bases from J, the junction kept 3 bases outside the gene matches. Here the CDR3 reads CASSFPGGTEAFF. CDR3 nucleotide sequence: TGTGCCAGCAGTTTTCCAGGGGGCACTGAAGCTTTCTTT.

The rearrangement uses TRBV5-6 and TRBJ2-5; tentatively, D is TRBD2 (7 bases). Germline lookup yields CDR1 SGHDT and CDR2 YYEEEE. V lost 0 bases, J lost 5 bases, and 17 bases lay in between. CDR3 length equals 16 residues. CDR3 in DNA: TGTGCCAGCAGCTTGGTCTTGGGAGGGGGTGGCGAGACCCAGTACTTC. Translation: CASSLVLGGGGETQYF.

CDR3 sequence reads: CASSLTGTGGTGELFF. The CDR3 nucleotides are TGCGCCAGCAGCCTAACCGGGACAGGGGGCACCGGGGAGCTGTTTTTT. This chain joins TRBV4-1 and TRBJ2-2; 11 nucleotides match TRBD1. CDR3 length: 16 amino acids. Germline V lookup: CDR1 MGHRA, CDR2 YSYEKL. J gave up 4 bases and V 4 bases, and 5 bases lay outside the gene matches.

This sequence joins TRBV19 and TRBJ2-7; D might be TRBD2 (5 bases). The CDR3 contains 13 residues. Germline CDR1 LNHDA, CDR2 SQIVND (reference sequence). Trimming shortened V by 2 bases and J by 5 bases, and 10 bases separated the two germline ends. CDR3 amino acids: CASSITRNHEQYF. The CDR3 bases are TGTGCCAGTAGTATAACTAGAAACCACGAGCAGTACTTC.

This chain connects TRBV5-1 to TRBJ2-3; 10 bases line up with TRBD1. Germline lookup yields CDR1 SGHRS and CDR2 YFSETQ. After removal of 4 bases from V and 6 bases from J, the junction contained 11 bases not matched to a gene. CDR3 size: 16 residues. Here the CDR3 reads CASSQGTGARGDTQYF. In DNA, the CDR3 is TGCGCCAGCAGCCAGGGGACAGGGGCTAGGGGGGATACGCAGTATTTT.